The source of this T cell receptor (beta chain) is a study of cytomegalovirus exposure and HLA in healthy donors. The overall study: HLA-typed donors were the source of approximately 85 million unique TCRs held in an early data release.

Concerning this clone: Its antigen is undetermined.

A multiplex PCR was run with 60 Vbeta primers and 13 Jbeta primers. This table comes from immunoSEQ multiplex PCR, and its TCRdb copy is limited to in-frame clones, with some not included. The sample lists about 140,000 clones; over 75% were seen once. The study's findings and limits: CMV antigen specificity of a few CMV-associated chains was confirmed in vitro. For most TCR beta V segments, an earlier analysis put the productive rate at about 87% or about 30% of the time. In a later analysis, CMV-associated beta chains were mostly HLA-associated, it appeared.

This receptor was identified in a middle-aged woman in good health and CMV-seronegative. Sequencing used PBMCs.

The DNA of the CDR3 is TGTGCCAGCACCCTTGGGGGCAGCGGGGAGCTGTTTTTT. This gives the protein CASTLGGSGELFF. The genes are TRBV5-5 and TRBJ2-2; D is perhaps TRBD1 (6 bases). CDR1 is SGHKS and CDR2 is YYEKEE in the germline V gene (reference sequence). The CDR3 contains 13 residues. The V gene lost 6 bases and the J gene lost 7 bases, with 13 bases spanning the gap.